This T cell receptor (beta chain) originates from a study of CD8 T cells in Susac syndrome. Germline CDR1 and CDR2: LGHNA and YNFKEQ. The length of the CDR3 is 14 residues. Deletions cut 4 bases from V and 2 bases from J, with 11 bases between. TCR beta from blood CD8+ and CD4+ T cells was sequenced. The healthy controls were matched to patients by age and sex. Findings and limits, study-wide: That the number of individuals in its TCR sequencing and HLA analysis was relatively small was acknowledged by the study.

Reverse transcription of roughly 0.5 to 1 ug RNA was carried out with random hexamers. Amplification of TCR beta CDR3 used immunoSEQ multiplex PCR across 54 Vbeta and 13 Jbeta. TCRdb passed the immunoSEQ multiplex PCR reads through MiXCR, listing each CDR3 protein once. This table has 150,000 to 200,000 distinct CDR3 sequences, around 96% appearing once. With respect to this clonotype: The antigen is undetermined.

Sequencing was performed on CD4+ T cells from PBMCs. This receptor was taken from a human donor in good health. This chain uses TRBV4-2 with TRBJ1-2; the D is unclear. The CDR3: CASSRQTYNYGYTF. In DNA, the CDR3 is TGTGCCAGCAGCCGGCAGACCTACAACTATGGCTACACCTTC.